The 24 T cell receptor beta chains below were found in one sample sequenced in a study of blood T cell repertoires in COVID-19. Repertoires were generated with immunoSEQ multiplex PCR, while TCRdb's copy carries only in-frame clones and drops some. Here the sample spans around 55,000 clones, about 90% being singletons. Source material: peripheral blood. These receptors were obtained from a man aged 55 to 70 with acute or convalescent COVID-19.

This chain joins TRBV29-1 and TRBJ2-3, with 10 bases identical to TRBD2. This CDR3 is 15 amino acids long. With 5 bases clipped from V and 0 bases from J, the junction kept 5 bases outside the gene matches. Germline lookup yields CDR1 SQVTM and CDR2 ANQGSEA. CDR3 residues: CSVKTSGFSTDTQYF. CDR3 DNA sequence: TGCAGCGTTAAGACTAGCGGGTTTAGCACAGATACGCAGTATTTT.

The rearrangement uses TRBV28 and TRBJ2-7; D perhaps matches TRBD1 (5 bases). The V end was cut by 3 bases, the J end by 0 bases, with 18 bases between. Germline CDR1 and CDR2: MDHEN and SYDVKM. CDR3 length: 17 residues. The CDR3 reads CASSLPPAYRGSYEQYF. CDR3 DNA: TGTGCCAGCAGTTTGCCACCCGCCTATAGGGGCTCCTACGAGCAGTACTTC.

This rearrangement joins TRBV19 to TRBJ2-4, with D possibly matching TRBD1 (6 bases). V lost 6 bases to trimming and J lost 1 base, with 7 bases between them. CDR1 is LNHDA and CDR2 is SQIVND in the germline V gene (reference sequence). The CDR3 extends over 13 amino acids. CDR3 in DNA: TGTGCCAGTAGCACAGGGGCCAAAAACATTCAGTACTTC. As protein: CASSTGAKNIQYF.

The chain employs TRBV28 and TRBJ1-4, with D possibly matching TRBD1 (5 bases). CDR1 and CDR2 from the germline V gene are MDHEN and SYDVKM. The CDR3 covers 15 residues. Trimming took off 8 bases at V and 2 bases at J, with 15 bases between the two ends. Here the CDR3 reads CASGAARRTNEKLFF. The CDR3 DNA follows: TGTGCCAGCGGGGCAGCTAGAAGGACTAATGAAAAACTGTTTTTT.

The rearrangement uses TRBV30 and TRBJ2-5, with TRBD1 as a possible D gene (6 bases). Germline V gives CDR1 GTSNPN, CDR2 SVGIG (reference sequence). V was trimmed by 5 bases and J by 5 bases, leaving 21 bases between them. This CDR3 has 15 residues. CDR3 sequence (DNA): TGTGCCTGGGGGAATTATGGGACATCCGAGGAGACCCAGTACTTC. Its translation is CAWGNYGTSEETQYF. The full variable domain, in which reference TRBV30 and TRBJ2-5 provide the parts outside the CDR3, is SQTIHQWPATLVQPVGSPLSLECTVEGTSNPNLYWYRQAAGRGLQLLFYSVGIGQISSEVPQNLSASRPQDRQFILSSKKLLLSDSGFYLCAWGNYGTSEETQYFGPGTRLLVL.

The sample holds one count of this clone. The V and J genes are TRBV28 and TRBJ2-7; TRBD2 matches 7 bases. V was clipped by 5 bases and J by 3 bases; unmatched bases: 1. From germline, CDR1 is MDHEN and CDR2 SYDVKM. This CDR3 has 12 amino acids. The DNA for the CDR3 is TGTGCCAGCAGTGGGGGGGGCTACGAGCAGTACTTC. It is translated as CASSGGGYEQYF.

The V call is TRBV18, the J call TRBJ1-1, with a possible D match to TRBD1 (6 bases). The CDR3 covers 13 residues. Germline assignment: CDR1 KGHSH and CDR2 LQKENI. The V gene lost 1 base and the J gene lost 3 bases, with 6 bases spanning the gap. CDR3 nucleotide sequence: TGTGCCAGCTCACCACAGGGGGACACTGAAGCTTTCTTT. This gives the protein CASSPQGDTEAFF.

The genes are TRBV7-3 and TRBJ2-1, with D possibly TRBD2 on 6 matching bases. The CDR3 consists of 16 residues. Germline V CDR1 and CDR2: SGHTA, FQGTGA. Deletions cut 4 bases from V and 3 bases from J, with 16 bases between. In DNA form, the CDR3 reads TGTGCCAGCAGCTCCCAAGCAGCCGGGAGCTACAATGAGCAGTTCTTC. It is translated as CASSSQAAGSYNEQFF.

CDR3 loop: CASSLGLAGGEQFF. The CDR3 region has the DNA TGCGCCAGCAGCTTGGGGCTAGCGGGAGGCGAGCAGTTCTTC. V is TRBV5-1 and J is TRBJ2-1; 11 bases are shared with TRBD2. Germline loops: CDR1 SGHRS, CDR2 YFSETQ. J gave up 10 bases and V 0 bases, and 3 bases lay outside the gene matches. CDR3 length: 14 amino acids.

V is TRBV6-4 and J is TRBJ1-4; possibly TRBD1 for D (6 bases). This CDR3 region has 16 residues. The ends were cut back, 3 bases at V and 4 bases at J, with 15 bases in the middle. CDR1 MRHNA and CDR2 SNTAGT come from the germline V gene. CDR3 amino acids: CASSEPLGQVNEKLFF. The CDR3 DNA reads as TGTGCCAGCAGTGAGCCTCTGGGACAAGTTAATGAAAAACTGTTTTTT.

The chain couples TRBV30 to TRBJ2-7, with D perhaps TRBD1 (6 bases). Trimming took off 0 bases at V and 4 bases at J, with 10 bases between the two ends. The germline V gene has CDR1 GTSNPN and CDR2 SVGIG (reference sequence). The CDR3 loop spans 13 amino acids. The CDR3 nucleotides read TGTGCCTGGAGTGTTGGGGGCCAATACGAGCAGTACTTC. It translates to CAWSVGGQYEQYF.

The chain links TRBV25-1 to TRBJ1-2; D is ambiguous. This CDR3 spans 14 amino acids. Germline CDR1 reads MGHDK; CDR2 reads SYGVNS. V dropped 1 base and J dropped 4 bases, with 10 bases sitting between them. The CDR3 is CASSEFSRGYGYTF. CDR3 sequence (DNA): TGTGCCAGCAGTGAATTTTCCCGAGGCTATGGCTACACCTTC.

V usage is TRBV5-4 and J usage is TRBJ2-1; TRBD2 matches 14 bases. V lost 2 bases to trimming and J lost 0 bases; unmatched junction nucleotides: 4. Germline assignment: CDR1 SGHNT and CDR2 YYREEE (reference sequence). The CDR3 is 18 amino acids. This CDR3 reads CASSFGTSGSGSYNEQFF. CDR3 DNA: TGTGCCAGCAGCTTCGGGACTAGCGGGAGTGGCTCCTACAATGAGCAGTTCTTC.

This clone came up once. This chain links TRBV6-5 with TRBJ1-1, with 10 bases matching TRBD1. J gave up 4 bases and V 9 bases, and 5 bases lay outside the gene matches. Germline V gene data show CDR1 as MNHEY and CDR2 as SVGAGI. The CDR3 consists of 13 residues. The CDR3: CASLDRGLTEAFF. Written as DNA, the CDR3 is TGTGCCAGTCTTGACAGGGGGCTCACTGAAGCTTTCTTT.

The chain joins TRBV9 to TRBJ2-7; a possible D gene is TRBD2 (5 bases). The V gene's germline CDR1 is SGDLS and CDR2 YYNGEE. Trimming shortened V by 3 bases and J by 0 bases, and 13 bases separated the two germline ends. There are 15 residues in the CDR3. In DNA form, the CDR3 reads TGTGCCAGCAGCGCCGAGGCGGGTTTCTCCTACGAGCAGTACTTC. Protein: CASSAEAGFSYEQYF.

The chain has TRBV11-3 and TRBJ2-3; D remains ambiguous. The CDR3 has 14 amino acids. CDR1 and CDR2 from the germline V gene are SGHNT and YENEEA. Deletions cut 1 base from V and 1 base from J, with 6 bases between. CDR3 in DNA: TGTGCCAGCAGCTTAGCAGGCCGCACAGATACGCAGTATTTT. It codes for CASSLAGRTDTQYF. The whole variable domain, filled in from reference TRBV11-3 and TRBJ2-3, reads EAGVVQSPRYKIIEKKQPVAFWCNPISGHNTLYWYLQNLGQGPELLIRYENEEAVDDSQLPKDRFSAERLKGVDSTLKIQPAELGDSAVYLCASSLAGRTDTQYFGPGTRLTVL.

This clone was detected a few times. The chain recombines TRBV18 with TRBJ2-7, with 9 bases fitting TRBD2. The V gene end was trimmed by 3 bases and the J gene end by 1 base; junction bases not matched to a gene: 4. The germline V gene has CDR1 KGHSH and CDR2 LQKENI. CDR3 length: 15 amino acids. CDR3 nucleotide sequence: TGTGCCAGCTCACCTGGACTAGCGCAATCCTACGAGCAGTACTTC. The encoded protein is CASSPGLAQSYEQYF.

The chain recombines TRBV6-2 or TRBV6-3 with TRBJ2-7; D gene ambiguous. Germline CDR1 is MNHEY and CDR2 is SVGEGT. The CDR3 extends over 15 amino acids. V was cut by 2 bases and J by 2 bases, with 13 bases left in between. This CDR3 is CASSYPPRWAYEQYF. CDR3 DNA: TGTGCCAGCAGTTACCCTCCGAGGTGGGCCTACGAGCAGTACTTC.

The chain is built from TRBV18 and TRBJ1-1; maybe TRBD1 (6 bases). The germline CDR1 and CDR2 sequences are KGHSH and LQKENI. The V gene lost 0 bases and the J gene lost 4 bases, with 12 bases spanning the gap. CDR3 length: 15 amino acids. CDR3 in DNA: TGTGCCAGCTCACCACCAGGGGGAATGGTCACTGAAGCTTTCTTT. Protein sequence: CASSPPGGMVTEAFF. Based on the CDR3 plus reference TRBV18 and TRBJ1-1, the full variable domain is NAGVMQNPRHLVRRRGQEARLRCSPMKGHSHVYWYRQLPEEGLKFMVYLQKENIIDESGMPKERFSAEFPKEGPSILRIQQVVRGDSAAYFCASSPPGGMVTEAFFGQGTRLTVV.

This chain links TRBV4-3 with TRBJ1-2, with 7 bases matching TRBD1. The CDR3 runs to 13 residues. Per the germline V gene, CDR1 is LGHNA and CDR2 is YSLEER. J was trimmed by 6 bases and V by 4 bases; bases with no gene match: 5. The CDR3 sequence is CASSRGGGNGYTF. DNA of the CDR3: TGCGCCAGCAGCCGAGGGGGCGGGAATGGCTACACCTTC.

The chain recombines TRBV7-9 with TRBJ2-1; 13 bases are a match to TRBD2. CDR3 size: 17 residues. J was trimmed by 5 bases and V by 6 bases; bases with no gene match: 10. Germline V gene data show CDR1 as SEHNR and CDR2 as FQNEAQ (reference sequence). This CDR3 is CASSSSPGLAGNNEQFF. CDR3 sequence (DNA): TGTGCCAGCAGTTCTTCCCCGGGACTAGCGGGGAACAATGAGCAGTTCTTC.

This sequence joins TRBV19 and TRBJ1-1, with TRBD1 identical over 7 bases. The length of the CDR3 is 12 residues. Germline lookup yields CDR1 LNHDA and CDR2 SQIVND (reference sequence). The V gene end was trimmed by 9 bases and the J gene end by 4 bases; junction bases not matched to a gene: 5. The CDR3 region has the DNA TGTGCCAGCGGACAGGTAGGCACTGAAGCTTTCTTT. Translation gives CASGQVGTEAFF.

The CDR3 loop reads CASSLGGQTYEQYF. CDR3 bases: TGTGCCAGCAGCTTGGGGGGACAGACCTACGAGCAGTACTTC. V and J are TRBV5-4 and TRBJ2-7, with 7 bases aligning to TRBD1. CDR3 length: 14 residues. After removal of 0 bases from V and 2 bases from J, the junction contained 2 bases not matched to a gene. Germline V lookup: CDR1 SGHNT, CDR2 YYREEE (reference sequence).

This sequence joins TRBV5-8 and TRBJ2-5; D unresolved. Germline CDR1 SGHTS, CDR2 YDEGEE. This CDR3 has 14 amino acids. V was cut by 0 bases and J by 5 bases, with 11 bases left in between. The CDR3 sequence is CASSLAPRAETQYF. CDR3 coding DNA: TGTGCCAGCAGCTTGGCCCCCAGAGCGGAGACCCAGTACTTC.